A selection of T cell receptor beta chains follows, all from one sample in a study of shared clonotypes between healthy human individuals. Clones were sequenced by immunoSEQ multiplex PCR, and TCRdb holds only the in-frame ones, with some missing. The sample includes about 2.4 million clones, 93% seen only once; the top ten take 0.36%. Input material: naive CD4+ T cells from PBMCs. These receptors were taken from a man aged 18-30 years in good health. Some clones in this sample may be carry-over from other donors' samples. CDR3s include the opening cysteine and the closing phenylalanine or tryptophan. The order of the fields is clone size, V gene, CDR3 protein. The size field is filled for only some rows; it gives once, few, many or a size class.

size: -; V: TRBV5-1; CDR3: CASSISGGVGEKLFF
size: -; V: TRBV10-3; CDR3: CAISDSTRQMEKLFF
size: -; V: TRBV27; CDR3: CASSSFPRSADTQYF
size: -; V: TRBV10-1; CDR3: CASSESRGDSYEQYF
size: -; V: TRBV18; CDR3: CASSSQILRSGDAYEQYF
size: -; V: TRBV6-6; CDR3: CASSRTGGLYEQYF
size: -; V: TRBV28; CDR3: CASSLLAGAGVDGELFF
size: -; V: TRBV19; CDR3: CASRSGEEWNTEAFF
size: few; V: TRBV11-2; CDR3: CASSFDRANQPQHF
size: -; V: TRBV11-1; CDR3: CASSFTWDTEAFF
size: -; V: TRBV10-1; CDR3: CASSVQVGYTIYF
size: -; V: TRBV25-1; CDR3: CASSTQANYGYTF
size: -; V: TRBV27; CDR3: CASSLNDGFNYGYTF
size: -; V: TRBV7-8; CDR3: CASSSSGTSTDTQYF
size: -; V: TRBV7-9; CDR3: CASSQSTEYGYTF
size: -; V: TRBV7-8; CDR3: CASSLAETAYGYTF
size: -; V: TRBV19; CDR3: CATALAGNSEQYF
size: -; V: TRBV5-4; CDR3: CASSLAGTRISSTDTQYF
size: -; V: TRBV5-1; CDR3: CASSERDSYNEQFF
size: -; V: TRBV28; CDR3: CASSSPGQGGKTEAFF
size: -; V: TRBV7-9; CDR3: CASSEQVPQYF
size: -; V: TRBV5-4; CDR3: CASSLAGGGYEQYF
size: -; V: TRBV18; CDR3: CASSPRDRGVNNEQFF
size: -; V: TRBV5-1; CDR3: CASSTTGISHEQYF
size: -; V: TRBV28; CDR3: CASRLPPLQSGREETQYF
size: -; V: TRBV27; CDR3: CASSSPSGRGPYNEQFF
size: -; V: TRBV11-2; CDR3: CASSSNAGRIIGGYGYTF
size: -; V: TRBV6-5; CDR3: CASSTRTAYGYTF
size: few; V: TRBV5-5; CDR3: CASSLASGGQPQHF
size: -; V: TRBV27; CDR3: CASSPRRGNTEAFF
size: -; V: TRBV9; CDR3: CASSSRRGGNREDLFGGANVLTF
size: -; V: TRBV29-1; CDR3: CSVLRGLNTEAFF